The rows below give T cell receptor beta chains drawn from one sample of a study of CD4 and CD8 cells across lung adenocarcinoma regions. TCRdb re-derived calls from the PCR reads in MiXCR, one entry per CDR3 protein. The sample carries 11,000 or so distinct CDR3 sequences, approximately 57% recorded once. Sample: CD8+ T cells from the center of a lung tumor. The receptor source for this set is a female donor with lung adenocarcinoma. The CD4 and CD8 labels of this study may be unreliable. Both conserved end residues are part of each CDR3.

J gene | V gene | CDR3 protein
TRBJ2-5 | TRBV11-3 | CASSFDSQETQYF
TRBJ1-1 | TRBV10-2 | CASSEWNTEAFF
TRBJ2-3 | TRBV6-1 | CASSRGIEDTDTQYF
TRBJ2-1 | TRBV6-1 | CASSPSGHRAKETQYF
TRBJ2-5 | TRBV10-3 | CATPDNRGTQYF
TRBJ2-5 | TRBV7-2 | CASSTRQQETQYF
. | TRBV7-6 | CASSPQGISYEQYF
TRBJ2-3 | TRBV5-1 | CASSSLAGGTDTQYF
. | TRBV6-1 | CASSEGLQVWVSTEEQYF
. | TRBV6-1 | CASSEYLSGTSEETQYF
TRBJ2-5 | TRBV6-5 | CASSWGFLREWRETQYF
TRBJ1-2 | TRBV6-4 | CASSDSIEGDGGYTF
TRBJ2-5 | TRBV11-3 | CASSQGQEETQYF
TRBJ2-3 | TRBV25-1 | CASSPQNTDTQYF
TRBJ1-2 | TRBV10-2 | CASSESGQVDGYTF
. | TRBV10-2 | CASSEYRSYEQYF
TRBJ1-2 | TRBV6-1 | CASSGNTHYGYTF
TRBJ2-1 | TRBV6-5 | CASSYPGTSGNNEQFF
TRBJ2-1 | TRBV6-2/TRBV6-3 | CASRRRGTSAWEQFF
TRBJ1-4 | TRBV6-1 | CASSRQGRTNEKLFF
. | TRBV6-1 | CASSATGTEGVETQYF
TRBJ2-5 | TRBV15 | CATSSLRGRDRETQYF
TRBJ2-7 | TRBV6-1 | CASKTLGTDEQYF
. | TRBV4-1 | CASSHRGRGGVYEQYF
TRBJ2-4 | TRBV3-1 | CASSQELAKNIQYF
TRBJ2-1 | TRBV10-1 | CASSESSGSAEQFF
TRBJ2-2 | TRBV4-1 | CASSQDKASGRASGELFF
TRBJ2-5 | TRBV28 | CASSRPGSVETQYF
. | TRBV12-5 | CASGYSGVSTGEQYF
TRBJ1-5 | TRBV10-3 | CAISESGLGQPQHF
TRBJ2-6 | TRBV6-1 | CASRRNGANVLTF
TRBJ2-5 | TRBV10-1 | CASSESAGSEQYF
TRBJ2-3 | TRBV6-1 | CASSAGAGGSSPDTQYF
TRBJ2-3 | TRBV12-3/TRBV12-4 | CASSRTGIDTQYF
TRBJ2-1 | TRBV7-2 | CASSLLMYATNEQFF
TRBJ2-2 | TRBV6-5 | CASSYQGQGYTGELFF
TRBJ1-6 | TRBV6-5 | CASSLQYNSPLHF
TRBJ2-1 | TRBV6-1 | CASRRQGGNEQFF
TRBJ2-3 | TRBV12-3/TRBV12-4 | CASSLFPFAGVGTDTQYF
TRBJ2-7 | TRBV6-1 | CASSRDRTPYEQYF
TRBJ2-1 | TRBV6-5 | CARGYSTGGELFF
. | TRBV10-3 | CALSAVRTDAQYF
TRBJ2-1 | TRBV6-5 | CASSYLPRGIGNEQFF
TRBJ2-1 | TRBV6-1 | CASSAGTSGSDEQFF
TRBJ2-5 | TRBV6-1 | CASRHEAWGETQYF
TRBJ2-5 | TRBV10-1 | CASAGGGTQETQYF
. | TRBV6-1 | CASSHKMTNDEQYF
TRBJ2-2 | TRBV6-1 | CASSGRTSGELFF